The 24 T cell receptor beta chains below all came from one sample that was sequenced in a study of a mutant IDH1 vaccine in newly diagnosed glioma. Time point here: baseline, week 1 (first vaccination visit). Treatment in this sample: pre-vaccination baseline after standard-of-care therapy. Using immunoSEQ multiplex PCR, the repertoire was profiled, and TCRdb retains in-frame clones only, with some absent. The table shows roughly 50,000 clones, with roughly 80% occurring only once. Sequenced here: PBMCs, sampled from a glioma patient treated with radiotherapy, temozolomide or both. The receptors were gathered from a man younger than 30 with glioma.

The chain recombines TRBV5-1 with TRBJ1-1; D perhaps matches TRBD1 (5 bases). The germline V gene has CDR1 SGHRS and CDR2 YFSETQ. V dropped 0 bases and J dropped 1 base, with 10 bases sitting between them. This CDR3 region has 15 residues. CDR3 residues: CASSLEVRANTEAFF. In DNA, the CDR3 is TGCGCCAGCAGCTTGGAGGTCAGGGCGAACACTGAAGCTTTCTTT.

A single count supports this clone. The chain employs TRBV5-6 and TRBJ2-7; possibly TRBD2 for D (6 bases). The V end lost 1 base, the J end lost 5 bases, and 13 bases lay between the germline ends. This CDR3 contains 14 residues. Per the germline V gene, CDR1 is SGHDT and CDR2 is YYEEEE. The CDR3 loop is CASSLTGEVDEQYF. In DNA, the CDR3 is TGTGCCAGCAGCTTGACGGGGGAAGTAGACGAGCAGTACTTC.

The CDR3 DNA sequence: TGCGCCAGCAGCGACACAGGGGATGTGGAGACCCAGTACTTC. This encodes CASSDTGDVETQYF. This chain links TRBV5-1 with TRBJ2-5, with TRBD1 matching over 7 bases. This CDR3 has 14 residues. J lost 5 bases, V lost 4 bases, and 8 bases had no gene match. Germline V CDR1 and CDR2: SGHRS, YFSETQ.

The rearrangement uses TRBV2 and TRBJ2-3, with TRBD2 matching over 8 bases. Germline CDR1 is SNHLY and CDR2 is FYNNEI. Trimming at V came to 5 bases and at J to 6 bases, leaving 13 bases not matched to a gene. CDR3 length: 16 amino acids. CDR3 nucleotide sequence: TGTGCCAGCAGTCCACTTTTTAGCGGGGTTGGGGATACGCAGTATTTT. Encoded protein: CASSPLFSGVGDTQYF. Full variable domain (outside the CDR3, taken from reference TRBV2 and TRBJ2-3): EPEVTQTPSHQVTQMGQEVILRCVPISNHLYFYWYRQILGQKVEFLVSFYNNEISEKSEIFDDQFSVERPDGSNFTLKIRSTKLEDSAMYFCASSPLFSGVGDTQYFGPGTRLTVL.

V is TRBV14 and J is TRBJ2-1, with 8 bases identical to TRBD1. CDR1 is SGHDN, CDR2 FVKESK, per germline. The CDR3 has 15 amino acids. Germline trimming cut 3 bases from V and 4 bases from J; bases unmatched to any gene: 5. CDR3 region: CASSQGTGSYNEQFF. CDR3 in DNA: TGTGCCAGCAGCCAGGGGACAGGTAGTTACAATGAGCAGTTCTTC.

DNA of the CDR3: TGTGCCAGCAGCGTAGGGGTAAACAAGGGGAACACCATATATTTT. It specifies CASSVGVNKGNTIYF. The chain combines TRBV9 with TRBJ1-3; tentatively, D is TRBD1 (5 bases). Between the trimmed V and J ends, which lost 0 bases and 7 bases, there was a span of 14 bases. The CDR3 loop spans 15 amino acids. Germline lookup yields CDR1 SGDLS and CDR2 YYNGEE.

This chain connects TRBV4-3 to TRBJ1-1, with unresolved D. Germline V lookup: CDR1 LGHNA, CDR2 YSLEER. CDR3 length: 14 residues. Trimming stripped 0 bases from V and 2 bases from J, with 7 bases between. CDR3: CASSQDPGNTEAFF. The CDR3 nucleotides read TGCGCCAGCAGCCAAGACCCGGGAAACACTGAAGCTTTCTTT.

This rearrangement joins TRBV9 to TRBJ1-1; no firm D call. The germline V and J ends were trimmed by 0 bases and 5 bases, with 8 bases remaining between them. The germline V gene encodes CDR1 SGDLS and CDR2 YYNGEE. This CDR3 comprises 13 residues. CDR3 region: CASSVGWGTEAFF. The DNA for the CDR3 is TGTGCCAGCAGCGTAGGTTGGGGTACTGAAGCTTTCTTT.

This clone appeared a few times. The J gene is TRBJ1-2, the V gene TRBV7-2; unclear D gene. The CDR3 has 14 residues. CDR1 is SGHTA and CDR2 is FQGNSA in the germline V gene. V shed 0 bases and J shed 4 bases, with 9 bases lying between them. The CDR3, as DNA: TGTGCCAGCAGCTTAGCGACGGACCTCTATGGCTACACCTTC. This encodes CASSLATDLYGYTF.

About this clone: One junction end does not reproduce the germline sequence, and a read error may be involved. The genes are TRBV25-1 and TRBJ1-2; 12 bases align to TRBD1. The germline CDR1 and CDR2 sequences are MGHDK and SYGVNS. The CDR3 totals 13 residues. In DNA form, the CDR3 reads TGTGCCAGCAGGGAATGGGACAGGGGGCACATCACCTTC. Translation gives CASREWDRGHITF.

This clone has only one observation. The gene calls are TRBV4-3 and TRBJ1-1; maybe TRBD1 (5 bases). Trimming took 0 bases from V and 0 from J, leaving 14 bases between them. CDR1 and CDR2 (germline): LGHNA, YSLEER. The CDR3 totals 17 residues. The DNA for the CDR3 is TGCGCCAGCAGCCAAGAATCCGAGGGACGGATGAACACTGAAGCTTTCTTT. Protein sequence: CASSQESEGRMNTEAFF.

In nucleotides, the CDR3 is TGTGCCAGCAGCCTAGGGACACCGAACACTGAAGCTTTCTTT. Its protein is CASSLGTPNTEAFF. The rearrangement uses TRBV18 and TRBJ1-1; possibly TRBD1 for D (6 bases). Trimming stripped 8 bases from V and 1 base from J, with 14 bases between. The CDR3 spans 14 residues. CDR1 KGHSH and CDR2 LQKENI come from the germline V gene. Full variable domain (missing parts from reference TRBV18 and TRBJ1-1): NAGVMQNPRHLVRRRGQEARLRCSPMKGHSHVYWYRQLPEEGLKFMVYLQKENIIDESGMPKERFSAEFPKEGPSILRIQQVVRGDSAAYFCASSLGTPNTEAFFGQGTRLTVV.

The genes are TRBV7-2 and TRBJ2-7; unclear D gene. The CDR3 has 14 residues. V dropped 1 base and J dropped 4 bases, with 11 bases sitting between them. Looked up from germline, CDR1 is SGHTA and CDR2 is FQGNSA. The CDR3 nucleotides are TGTGCCAGCAGCTTAGGAATTCAAGTATACGAGCAGTACTTC. This encodes CASSLGIQVYEQYF.

This chain joins TRBV19 and TRBJ2-7; TRBD1 is a possible D gene (5 bases). Deletions cut 4 bases from V and 3 bases from J, with 10 bases between. The CDR3 spans 13 residues. The V gene's germline CDR1 is LNHDA and CDR2 SQIVND (reference sequence). The CDR3 is CASSKTAYYEQYF. The CDR3 DNA reads TGTGCCAGTAGTAAGACAGCCTACTACGAGCAGTACTTC.

The gene calls are TRBV27 and TRBJ1-1; maybe TRBD1 (5 bases). Trimming took off 7 bases at V and 1 base at J, with 10 bases between the two ends. Germline CDR1 is MNHEY and CDR2 is SMNVEV (reference sequence). CDR3 length equals 13 residues. The CDR3 is CASMRGTNTEAFF. In DNA, the CDR3 is TGTGCCAGCATGAGGGGCACGAACACTGAAGCTTTCTTT.

J is TRBJ1-2 and V is TRBV4-1, with a weak D call TRBD1 (5 bases). The V end was cut by 0 bases, the J end by 4 bases, with 18 bases between. CDR3 size: 17 residues. Germline V gene lookup returns CDR1 MGHRA and CDR2 YSYEKL. As DNA, the CDR3 is TGCGCCAGCAGCCAAGATCTGGGGTATTCTGGGGGCTATGGCTACACCTTC. It encodes CASSQDLGYSGGYGYTF.

The chain is built from TRBV27 and TRBJ1-1, with TRBD1 identical over 7 bases. CDR1 and CDR2 from the germline V gene are MNHEY and SMNVEV (reference sequence). This CDR3 is 14 amino acids long. Trimming at V came to 5 bases and at J to 5 bases, leaving 8 bases not matched to a gene. The CDR3 sequence is CASSIDRVGTEAFF. CDR3 DNA sequence: TGTGCCAGCAGTATCGACAGGGTTGGAACTGAAGCTTTCTTT.

This chain uses TRBV13 with TRBJ2-2; 7 nucleotides match TRBD1. This CDR3 is built from 15 residues. Germline V lookup: CDR1 PRHDT, CDR2 FYEKMQ (reference sequence). The V segment lost 2 bases and the J segment 7 bases; nucleotides outside the gene matches: 7. The CDR3 loop is CASSLSRGNFGELFF. The CDR3 nucleotides are TGTGCCAGCAGCTTATCCAGGGGGAATTTCGGGGAGCTGTTTTTT.

This chain joins TRBV19 and TRBJ2-2; D uncertain. The germline V gene has CDR1 LNHDA and CDR2 SQIVND (reference sequence). The CDR3 is made up of 14 amino acids. Trimming pared 6 bases from V and 3 bases from J, leaving 11 bases between. The DNA for the CDR3 is TGTGCCAGTAGAGAGGACCGAGACACCGGGGAGCTGTTTTTT. It specifies CASREDRDTGELFF.

The chain carries TRBV2 and TRBJ2-5, with TRBD1 matching 7 bases. The V gene's germline CDR1 is SNHLY and CDR2 FYNNEI. The CDR3 has 14 residues. J was trimmed by 5 bases and V by 8 bases; bases with no gene match: 11. CDR3 DNA sequence: TGTGCCAGCTGGGACGAGGGGGCGCTGGAGACCCAGTACTTC. Its translation: CASWDEGALETQYF.

This clone has more than one count but fewer than ten. This sequence joins TRBV30 and TRBJ1-5; TRBD1 might be the D (6 bases). This CDR3 is 14 amino acids long. V gave up 2 bases and J gave up 3 bases, with 11 bases separating them. Germline loops: CDR1 GTSNPN, CDR2 SVGIG (reference sequence). The CDR3 DNA follows: TGTGCCTGGAGTCTGGACAGCGACAATCAGCCCCAGCATTTT. The encoded protein is CAWSLDSDNQPQHF.

J is TRBJ1-1 and V is TRBV10-2, with a tentative D call TRBD1 (6 bases). Looked up from germline, CDR1 is WSHSY and CDR2 is SAAADI. This CDR3 has 15 residues. Trimming removed 6 bases at V and 5 bases at J, with 19 bases between. CDR3 DNA: TGCGCCAGCAGCTGGGGACCCGGACAGCTAACTGAAGCTTTCTTT. Its translation: CASSWGPGQLTEAFF.

This rearrangement joins TRBV5-4 to TRBJ2-5; D unclear. Trimming stripped 5 bases from V and 4 bases from J, with 12 bases between. Germline CDR1 and CDR2: SGHNT and YYREEE (reference sequence). CDR3 length: 13 amino acids. CDR3 in amino acids: CASRLGHRETQYF. The CDR3 nucleotides read TGTGCCAGCAGACTTGGTCACCGAGAGACCCAGTACTTC.

V and J are TRBV6-5 and TRBJ2-2; D is unresolved. Germline V gene data show CDR1 as MNHEY and CDR2 as SVGAGI. V lost 0 bases and J lost 0, with 8 bases in between. The CDR3 sequence is 16 residues long. For the CDR3, the DNA is TGTGCCAGCAGTTACTCGAGGCACCCGAACACCGGGGAGCTGTTTTTT. Its translation: CASSYSRHPNTGELFF.